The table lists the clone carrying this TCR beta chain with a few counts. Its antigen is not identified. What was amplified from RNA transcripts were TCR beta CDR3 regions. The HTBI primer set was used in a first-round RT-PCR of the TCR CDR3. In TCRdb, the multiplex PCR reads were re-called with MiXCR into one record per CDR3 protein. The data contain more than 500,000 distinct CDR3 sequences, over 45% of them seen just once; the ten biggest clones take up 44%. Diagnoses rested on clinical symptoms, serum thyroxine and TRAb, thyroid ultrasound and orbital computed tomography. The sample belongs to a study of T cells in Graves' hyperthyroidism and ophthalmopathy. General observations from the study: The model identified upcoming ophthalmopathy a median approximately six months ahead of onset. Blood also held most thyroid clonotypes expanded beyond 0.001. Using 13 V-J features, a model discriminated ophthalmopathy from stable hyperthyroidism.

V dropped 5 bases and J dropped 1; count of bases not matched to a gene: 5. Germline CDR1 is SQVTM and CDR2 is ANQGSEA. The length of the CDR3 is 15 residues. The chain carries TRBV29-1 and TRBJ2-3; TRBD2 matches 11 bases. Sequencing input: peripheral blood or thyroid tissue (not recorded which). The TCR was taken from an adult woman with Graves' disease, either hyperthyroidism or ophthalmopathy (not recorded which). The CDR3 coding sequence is TGCAGCGTTTCCCCGGGACTAGCGGGCACAGATACGCAGTATTTT. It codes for CSVSPGLAGTDTQYF.